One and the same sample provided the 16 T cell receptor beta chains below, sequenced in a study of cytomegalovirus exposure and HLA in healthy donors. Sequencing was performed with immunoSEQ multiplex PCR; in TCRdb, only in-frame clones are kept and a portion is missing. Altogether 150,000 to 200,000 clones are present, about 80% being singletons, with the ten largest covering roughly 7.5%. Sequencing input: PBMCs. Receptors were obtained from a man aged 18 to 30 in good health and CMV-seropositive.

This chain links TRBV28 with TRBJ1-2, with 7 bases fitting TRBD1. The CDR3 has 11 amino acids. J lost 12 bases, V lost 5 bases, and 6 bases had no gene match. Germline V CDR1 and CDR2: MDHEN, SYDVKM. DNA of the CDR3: TGTGCCAGCAGTCAGACAGGGATCCACACCTTC. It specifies CASSQTGIHTF.

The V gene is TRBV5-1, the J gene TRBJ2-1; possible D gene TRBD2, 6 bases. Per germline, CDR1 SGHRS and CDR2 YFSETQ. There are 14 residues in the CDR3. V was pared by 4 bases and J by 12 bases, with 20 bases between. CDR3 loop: CASSPPGLTGGQFF. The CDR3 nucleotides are TGCGCCAGCAGCCCGCCGGGGCTGACCGGGGGGCAGTTCTTC.

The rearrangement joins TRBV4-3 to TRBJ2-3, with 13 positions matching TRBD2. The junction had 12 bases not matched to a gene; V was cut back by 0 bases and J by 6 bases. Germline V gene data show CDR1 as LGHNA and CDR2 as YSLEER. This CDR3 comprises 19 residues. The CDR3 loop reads CASSQDVWTSGSLVDTQYF. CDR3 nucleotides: TGCGCCAGCAGCCAAGATGTCTGGACTAGCGGGAGTCTTGTGGATACGCAGTATTTT.

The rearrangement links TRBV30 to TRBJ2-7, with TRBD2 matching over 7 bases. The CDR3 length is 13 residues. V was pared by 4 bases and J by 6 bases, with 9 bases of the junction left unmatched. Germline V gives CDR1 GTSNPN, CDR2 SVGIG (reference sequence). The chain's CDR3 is CAWNGGDGREQYF. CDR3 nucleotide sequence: TGTGCCTGGAATGGGGGGGACGGCCGCGAGCAGTACTTC.

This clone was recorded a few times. CDR3 nucleotide sequence: TGTGCCAGCAGCTTAGAGGGACTAGCGAACTACGAGCAGTACTTC. Encoded protein: CASSLEGLANYEQYF. The rearrangement links TRBV7-2 to TRBJ2-7, with TRBD2 identical over 10 bases. CDR1 is SGHTA, CDR2 FQGNSA, per germline. V shed 1 base, J shed 3 bases, and the junction held 3 bases outside the gene matches. CDR3 length: 15 amino acids.

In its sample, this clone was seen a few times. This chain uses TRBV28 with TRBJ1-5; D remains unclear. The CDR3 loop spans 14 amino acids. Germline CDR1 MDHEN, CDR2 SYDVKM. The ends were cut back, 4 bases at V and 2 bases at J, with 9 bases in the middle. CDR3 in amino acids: CASSSWEGNQPQHF. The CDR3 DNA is TGTGCCAGCAGTTCCTGGGAGGGCAATCAGCCCCAGCATTTT.

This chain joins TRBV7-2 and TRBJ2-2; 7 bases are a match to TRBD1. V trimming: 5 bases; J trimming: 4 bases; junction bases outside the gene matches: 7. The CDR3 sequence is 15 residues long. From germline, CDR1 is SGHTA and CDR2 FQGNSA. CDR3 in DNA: TGTGCCAGCAGCGAACAGGGGATTCCCACCGGGGAGCTGTTTTTT. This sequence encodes CASSEQGIPTGELFF.

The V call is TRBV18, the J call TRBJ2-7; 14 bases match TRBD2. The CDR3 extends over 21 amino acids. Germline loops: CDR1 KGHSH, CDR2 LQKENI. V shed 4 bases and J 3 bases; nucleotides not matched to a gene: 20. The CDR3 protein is CASSLTDLGLAGAYGNYEQYF. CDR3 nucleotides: TGTGCCAGCTCACTTACAGACCTGGGACTAGCGGGAGCGTATGGCAACTACGAGCAGTACTTC.

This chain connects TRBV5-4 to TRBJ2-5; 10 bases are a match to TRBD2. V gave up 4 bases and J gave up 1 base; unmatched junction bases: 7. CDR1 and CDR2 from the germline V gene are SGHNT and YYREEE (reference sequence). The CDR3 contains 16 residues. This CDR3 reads CASSPAPSGSQETQYF. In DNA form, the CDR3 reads TGTGCCAGCAGCCCCGCGCCTAGCGGGAGCCAAGAGACCCAGTACTTC.

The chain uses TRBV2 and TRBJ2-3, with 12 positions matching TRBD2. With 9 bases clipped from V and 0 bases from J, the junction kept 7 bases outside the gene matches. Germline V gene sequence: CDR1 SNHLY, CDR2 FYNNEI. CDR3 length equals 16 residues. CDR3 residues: CARGTSGPTSTDTQYF. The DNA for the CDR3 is TGTGCCAGGGGGACTAGCGGGCCGACTAGCACAGATACGCAGTATTTT.

The DNA for the CDR3 is TGTGCCAGCTCACCACAGGCGGCCTCTTACGAGCAGTACTTC. It specifies CASSPQAASYEQYF. V is TRBV18 and J is TRBJ2-7; D unclear. The germline V gene has CDR1 KGHSH and CDR2 LQKENI. The V end was cut by 1 base, the J end by 4 bases, with 11 bases between. This CDR3 comprises 14 residues.

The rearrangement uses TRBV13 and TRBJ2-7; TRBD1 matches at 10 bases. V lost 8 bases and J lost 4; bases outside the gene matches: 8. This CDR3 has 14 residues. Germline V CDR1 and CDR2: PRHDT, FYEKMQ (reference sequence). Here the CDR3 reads CASSRQGALYEQYF. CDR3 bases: TGTGCCAGCTCCAGACAGGGGGCTTTATACGAGCAGTACTTC.

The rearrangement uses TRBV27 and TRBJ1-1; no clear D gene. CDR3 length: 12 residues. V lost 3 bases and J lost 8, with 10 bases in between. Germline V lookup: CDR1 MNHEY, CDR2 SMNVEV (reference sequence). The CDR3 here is CASSLRGTEAFF. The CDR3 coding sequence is TGTGCCAGCAGTTTGCGGGGAACCGAAGCTTTCTTT.

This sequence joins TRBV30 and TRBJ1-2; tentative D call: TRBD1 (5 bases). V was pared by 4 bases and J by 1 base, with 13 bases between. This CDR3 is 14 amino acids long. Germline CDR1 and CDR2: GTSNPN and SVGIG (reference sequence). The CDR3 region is CAWTLDSFNYGYTF. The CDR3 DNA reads TGTGCCTGGACCCTTGACAGTTTTAACTATGGCTACACCTTC.

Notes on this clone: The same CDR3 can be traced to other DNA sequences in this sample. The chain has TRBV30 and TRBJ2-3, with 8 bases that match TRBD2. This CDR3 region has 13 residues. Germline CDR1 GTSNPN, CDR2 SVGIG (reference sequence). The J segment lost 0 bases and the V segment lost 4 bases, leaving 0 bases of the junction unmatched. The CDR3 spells CAWTSGSTDTQYF. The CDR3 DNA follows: TGTGCCTGGACTAGCGGGAGCACAGATACGCAGTATTTT. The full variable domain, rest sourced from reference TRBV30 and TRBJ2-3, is SQTIHQWPATLVQPVGSPLSLECTVEGTSNPNLYWYRQAAGRGLQLLFYSVGIGQISSEVPQNLSASRPQDRQFILSSKKLLLSDSGFYLCAWTSGSTDTQYFGPGTRLTVL.

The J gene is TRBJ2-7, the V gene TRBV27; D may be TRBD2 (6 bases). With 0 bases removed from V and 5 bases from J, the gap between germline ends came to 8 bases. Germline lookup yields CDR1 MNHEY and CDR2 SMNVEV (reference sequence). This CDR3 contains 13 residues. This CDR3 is CASSLSRGHEQYF. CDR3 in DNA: TGTGCCAGCAGTTTATCGCGGGGCCACGAGCAGTACTTC.